The clone carrying this T cell receptor (beta chain) was found a few times. Antigen: not known. The study reverse transcribed the entire isolated RNA, so it sequenced expressed TCRB transcripts. TCRdb's table, derived via immunoSEQ multiplex PCR, lists solely in-frame clones and lacks some. The repertoire holds some 660,000 clones, about an eighth seen once, with less than 0.04% in the top ten. These data are taken from a study of beta chain features in type 1 diabetes. Study results and caveats: There was a moderate but significant shortening of TCRB CDR3s in all four CD4+ subsets of Type 1 diabetes patients.

The sequence was obtained from a man between 18 and 35 years old with type 1 diabetes. Sample: naive CD4+ T cells from blood.

CDR3 region: CSVARTLSSYEQYF. The CDR3 region has the DNA TGCAGCGTTGCCAGGACTCTTAGCTCCTACGAGCAGTACTTC. This sequence joins TRBV29-1 and TRBJ2-5, with D perhaps TRBD2 (5 bases). The DNA end is a closer match to TRBJ2-7, so the J assignment may be wrong. The germline V gene encodes CDR1 SQVTM and CDR2 ANQGSEA. The CDR3 extends over 14 amino acids.